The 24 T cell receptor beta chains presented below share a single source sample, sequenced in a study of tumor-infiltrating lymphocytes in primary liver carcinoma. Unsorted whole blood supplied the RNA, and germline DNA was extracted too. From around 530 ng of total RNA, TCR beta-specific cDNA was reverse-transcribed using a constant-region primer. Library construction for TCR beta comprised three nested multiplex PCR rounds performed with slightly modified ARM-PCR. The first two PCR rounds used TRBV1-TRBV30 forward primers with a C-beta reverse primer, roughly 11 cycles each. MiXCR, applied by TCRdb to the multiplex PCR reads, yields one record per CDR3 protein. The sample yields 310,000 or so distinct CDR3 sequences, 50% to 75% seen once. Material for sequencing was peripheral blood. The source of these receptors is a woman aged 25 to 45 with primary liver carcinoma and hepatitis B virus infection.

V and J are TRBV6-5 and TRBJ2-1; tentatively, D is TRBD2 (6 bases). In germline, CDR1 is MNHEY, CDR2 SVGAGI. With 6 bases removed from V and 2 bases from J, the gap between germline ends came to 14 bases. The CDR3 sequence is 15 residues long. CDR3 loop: CASRLERATYNEQFF. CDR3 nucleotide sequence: TGTGCCAGCAGACTGGAGCGGGCAACCTACAATGAGCAGTTCTTC.

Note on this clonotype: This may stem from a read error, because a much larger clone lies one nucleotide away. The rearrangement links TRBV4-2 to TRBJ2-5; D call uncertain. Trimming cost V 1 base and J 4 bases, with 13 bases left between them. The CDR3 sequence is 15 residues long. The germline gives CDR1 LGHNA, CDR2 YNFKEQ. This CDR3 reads CASSQGRLGGETQYF. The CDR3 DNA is TGTGCCAGCAGCCAAGGGAGACTTGGCGGAGAGACCCAGTACTTC.

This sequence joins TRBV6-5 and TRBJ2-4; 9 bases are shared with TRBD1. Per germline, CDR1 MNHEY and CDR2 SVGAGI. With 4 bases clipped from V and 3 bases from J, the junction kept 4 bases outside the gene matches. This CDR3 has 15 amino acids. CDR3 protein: CASSLGQGFKNIQYF. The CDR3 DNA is TGTGCCAGCAGTTTAGGACAGGGGTTCAAAAACATTCAGTACTTC.

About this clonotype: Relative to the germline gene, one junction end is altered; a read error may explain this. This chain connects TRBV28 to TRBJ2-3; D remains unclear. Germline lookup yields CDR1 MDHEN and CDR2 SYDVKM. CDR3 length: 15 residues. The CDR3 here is CASSLYRGAADTRYF. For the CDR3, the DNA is TGTGCCAGCAGCCTTTATCGTGGTGCGGCAGATACGCGGTATTTT.

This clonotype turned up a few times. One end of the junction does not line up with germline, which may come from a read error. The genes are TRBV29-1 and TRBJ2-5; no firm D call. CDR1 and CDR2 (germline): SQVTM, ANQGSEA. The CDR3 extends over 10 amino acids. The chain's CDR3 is CSAITLAQYF. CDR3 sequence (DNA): TGCAGCGCAATTACCCTGGCCCAGTACTTT.

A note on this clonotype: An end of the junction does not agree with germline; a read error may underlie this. The CDR3, as DNA: TGTGTCAGCAGTGACTTAACAGGGGGCGCGGGATACACTGAAGCTTTCTTT. It codes for CVSSDLTGGAGYTEAFF. The V gene is TRBV6-4, the J gene TRBJ1-1, with 9 bases that match TRBD1. CDR1 and CDR2 (germline): MRHNA, SNTAGT. The CDR3 spans 17 residues.

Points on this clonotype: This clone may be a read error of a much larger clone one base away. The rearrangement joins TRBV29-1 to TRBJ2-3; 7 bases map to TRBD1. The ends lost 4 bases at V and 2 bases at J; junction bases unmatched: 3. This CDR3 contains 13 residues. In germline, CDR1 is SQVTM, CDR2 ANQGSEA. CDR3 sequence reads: CSVAGQVTDTQYF. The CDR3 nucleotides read TGCAGCGTTGCAGGACAGGTCACAGATACGCAGTATTTT.

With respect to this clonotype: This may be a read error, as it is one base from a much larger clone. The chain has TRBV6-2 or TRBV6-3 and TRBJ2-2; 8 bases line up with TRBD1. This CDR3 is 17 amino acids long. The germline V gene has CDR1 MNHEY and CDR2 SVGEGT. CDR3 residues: CTSSYFPAGGWSGELFF. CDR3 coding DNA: TGTACCAGCAGTTACTTCCCGGCAGGGGGCTGGAGCGGGGAGCTGTTTTTT.

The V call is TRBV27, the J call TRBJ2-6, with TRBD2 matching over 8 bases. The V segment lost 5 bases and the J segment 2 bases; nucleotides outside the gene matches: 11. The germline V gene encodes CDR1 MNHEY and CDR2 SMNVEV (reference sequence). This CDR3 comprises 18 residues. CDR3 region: CASSPEGTRAPGANVLTF. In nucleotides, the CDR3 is TGTGCCAGCAGTCCGGAGGGGACTAGAGCTCCTGGGGCCAACGTCCTGACTTTC.

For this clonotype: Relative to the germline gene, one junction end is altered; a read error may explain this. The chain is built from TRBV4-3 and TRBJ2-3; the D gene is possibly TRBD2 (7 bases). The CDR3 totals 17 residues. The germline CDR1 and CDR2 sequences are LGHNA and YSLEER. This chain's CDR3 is CASSQDPPGGRPDTQYF. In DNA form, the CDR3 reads TGCGCCAGCAGCCAAGATCCACCGGGGGGCCGGCCAGATACGCAATATTTT.

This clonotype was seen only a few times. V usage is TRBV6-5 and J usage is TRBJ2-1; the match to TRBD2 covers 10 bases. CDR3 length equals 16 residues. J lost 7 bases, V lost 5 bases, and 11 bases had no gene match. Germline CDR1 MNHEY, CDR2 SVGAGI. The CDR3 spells CASSPSLAGVGNEQFF. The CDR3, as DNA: TGTGCCAGCAGTCCGTCCCTAGCGGGAGTTGGGAATGAGCAGTTCTTC.

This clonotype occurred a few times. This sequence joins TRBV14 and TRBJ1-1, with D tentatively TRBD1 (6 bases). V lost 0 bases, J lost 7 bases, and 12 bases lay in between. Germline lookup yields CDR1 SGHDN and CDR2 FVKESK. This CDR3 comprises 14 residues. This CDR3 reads CASSQDLQGSEAFF. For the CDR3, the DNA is TGTGCCAGCAGCCAAGATCTACAGGGTAGTGAAGCTTTCTTT.

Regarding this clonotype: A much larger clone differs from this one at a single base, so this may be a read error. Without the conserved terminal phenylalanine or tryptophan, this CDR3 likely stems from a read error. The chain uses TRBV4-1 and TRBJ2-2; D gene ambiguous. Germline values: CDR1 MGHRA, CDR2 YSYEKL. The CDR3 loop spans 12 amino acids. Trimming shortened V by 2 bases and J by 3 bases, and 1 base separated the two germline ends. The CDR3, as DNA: TGCGCCAGCAGCCAATACACCGGGGAGCTGTTTTCT. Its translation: CASSQYTGELFS.

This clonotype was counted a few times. The DNA for the CDR3 is TGTGCCAGCAGCTCACAGGGGTATAGCACAGATACGCAGTATTTT. This translates into CASSSQGYSTDTQYF. The chain employs TRBV5-8 and TRBJ2-3; the match to TRBD1 covers 7 bases. The CDR3 is 15 amino acids. The trim removed 3 bases at V and 0 bases at J, leaving 4 bases unmatched. In germline, CDR1 is SGHTS, CDR2 YDEGEE.

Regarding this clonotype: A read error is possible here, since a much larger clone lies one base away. DNA for the CDR3: TGTGCCAGCAGCCGCGCACTAGCGGGAGGATTAAGCTCCTACAATGAGCAGTTCTTC. This gives the protein CASSRALAGGLSSYNEQFF. J is TRBJ2-1 and V is TRBV4-2; 12 bases agree with TRBD2. This CDR3 comprises 19 residues. Germline CDR1 reads LGHNA; CDR2 reads YNFKEQ. V was clipped by 4 bases and J by 0 bases; unmatched bases: 10.

The CDR3 sequence is CASRRQGAGEQPQHF. CDR3 nucleotides: TGTGCCAGCAGACGACAGGGGGCAGGAGAACAGCCCCAGCATTTT. The V call is TRBV2, the J call TRBJ1-5; 10 positions agree with TRBD1. This CDR3 is built from 15 residues. Germline V gene sequence: CDR1 SNHLY, CDR2 FYNNEI. V gave up 6 bases and J gave up 7 bases; unmatched junction bases: 9.

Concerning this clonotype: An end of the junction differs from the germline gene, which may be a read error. CDR3: CAIGEWTGKFGYIF. CDR3 nucleotides: TGTGCCATCGGTGAGTGGACAGGGAAGTTTGGCTACATCTTC. J is TRBJ1-2 and V is TRBV10-3; the match to TRBD1 covers 8 bases. The CDR3 has 14 residues. Germline lookup yields CDR1 ENHRY and CDR2 SYGVKD.

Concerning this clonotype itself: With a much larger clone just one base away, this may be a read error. In nucleotides, the CDR3 is TGCAGCGTCGTACGGGACGGGGCTTCTTCCACAGATACGCAGTATTTT. This gives the protein CSVVRDGASSTDTQYF. This chain connects TRBV29-1 to TRBJ2-3; the D gene could be TRBD1 or TRBD2 (5 bases each). The CDR3 totals 16 residues. The V end was cut by 6 bases, the J end by 2 bases, with 21 bases between. The germline CDR1 and CDR2 sequences are SQVTM and ANQGSEA.

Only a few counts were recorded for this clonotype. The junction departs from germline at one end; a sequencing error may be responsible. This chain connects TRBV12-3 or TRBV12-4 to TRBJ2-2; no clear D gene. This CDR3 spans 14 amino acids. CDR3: CVSRSHLNTGELFF. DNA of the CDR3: TGTGTCAGCAGGTCTCACCTGAACACCGGGGAGCTGTTTTTT.

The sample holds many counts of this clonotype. The CDR3 DNA follows: TGCGCCAGCAGCCAAATGGGACTAGCGGGAGAGTACGAGCAGTACTTC. It codes for CASSQMGLAGEYEQYF. The gene calls are TRBV4-1 and TRBJ2-7; 14 nucleotides line up with TRBD2. Germline CDR1 MGHRA, CDR2 YSYEKL. Germline trimming cut 2 bases from V and 4 bases from J; bases unmatched to any gene: 4. This CDR3 contains 16 residues.

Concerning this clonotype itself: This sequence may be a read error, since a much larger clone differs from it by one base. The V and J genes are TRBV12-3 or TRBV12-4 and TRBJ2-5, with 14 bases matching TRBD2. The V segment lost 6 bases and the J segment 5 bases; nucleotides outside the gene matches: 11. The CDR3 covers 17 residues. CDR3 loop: CASSKGLAGATRETQYF. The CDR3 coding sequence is TGTGCCAGCAGCAAGGGACTAGCGGGAGCGACGAGGGAGACCCAGTACTTC.

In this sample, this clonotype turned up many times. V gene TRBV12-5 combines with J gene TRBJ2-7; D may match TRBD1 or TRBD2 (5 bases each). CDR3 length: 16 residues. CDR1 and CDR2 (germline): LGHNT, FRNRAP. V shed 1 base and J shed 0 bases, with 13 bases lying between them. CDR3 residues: CASGLAPGQYSYEQYF. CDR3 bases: TGTGCTAGTGGTTTGGCCCCGGGGCAGTACTCCTACGAGCAGTACTTC.

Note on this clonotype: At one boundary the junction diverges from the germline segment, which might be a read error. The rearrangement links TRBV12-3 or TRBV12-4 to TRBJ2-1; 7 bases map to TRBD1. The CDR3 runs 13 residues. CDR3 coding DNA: TGTGCTAGCAGCCACAGGGGTTCGAATGAGCAGTTCTTC. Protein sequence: CASSHRGSNEQFF.

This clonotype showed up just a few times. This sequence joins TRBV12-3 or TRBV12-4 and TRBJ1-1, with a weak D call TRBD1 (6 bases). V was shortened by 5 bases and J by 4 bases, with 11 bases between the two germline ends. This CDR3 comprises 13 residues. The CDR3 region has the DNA TGTGCCAGCAGTCTAACAGGGATCACTGAAGCTTTCTTT. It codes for CASSLTGITEAFF.